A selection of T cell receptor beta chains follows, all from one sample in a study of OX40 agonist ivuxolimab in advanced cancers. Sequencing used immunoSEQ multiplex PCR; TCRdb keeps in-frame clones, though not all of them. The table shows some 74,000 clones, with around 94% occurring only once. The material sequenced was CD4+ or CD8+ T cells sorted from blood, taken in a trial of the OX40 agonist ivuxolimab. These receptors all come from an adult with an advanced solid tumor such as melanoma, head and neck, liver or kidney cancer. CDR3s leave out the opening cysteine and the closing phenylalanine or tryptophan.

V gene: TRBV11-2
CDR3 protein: ASSLMTSSYT

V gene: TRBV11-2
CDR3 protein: ASSLLRGLETQY

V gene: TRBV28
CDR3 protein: ASSLPEDEQF

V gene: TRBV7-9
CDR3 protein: ASSSTVETEAF

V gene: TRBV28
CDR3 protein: ASSFARETKNIQY

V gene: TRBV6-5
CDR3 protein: ASSYARDGYT

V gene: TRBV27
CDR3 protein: ASSLSGGSNQPQH

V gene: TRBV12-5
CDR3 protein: ASGFETEKLF

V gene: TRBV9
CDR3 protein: ASSVEGQGLHYGYT

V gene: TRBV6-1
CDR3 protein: ASSLRGSNEQF

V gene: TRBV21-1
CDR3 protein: ASSNPSERGQAQY

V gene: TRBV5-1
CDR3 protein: ASSLGRTSGGYQETQY

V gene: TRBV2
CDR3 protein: ASSRGGQRNTEAF

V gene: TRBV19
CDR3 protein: ASSIGWGSLTYSGNTIY

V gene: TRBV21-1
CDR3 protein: ARIQGADGYT

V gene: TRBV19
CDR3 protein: ASSMQGAGGNTIY

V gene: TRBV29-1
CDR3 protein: SAMTGSYEQY

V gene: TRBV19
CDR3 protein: ASSSWDRSYNEQF

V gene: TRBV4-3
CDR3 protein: ASSQDILPHGPEAF

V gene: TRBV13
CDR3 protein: ASSVRTGESDYGYT

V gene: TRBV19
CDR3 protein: ASRGGNQPQH

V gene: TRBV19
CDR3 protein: ASSIYSGKTYEQY

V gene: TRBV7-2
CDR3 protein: ASSLEAGLSSYNEQF

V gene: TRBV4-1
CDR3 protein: ASSQDISNQPQH

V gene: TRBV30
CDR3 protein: ALDGIVGGNTIY

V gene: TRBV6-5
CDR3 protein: ASSLSGSGYNEQF

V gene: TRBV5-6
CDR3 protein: ASTLLAGGRGEQF

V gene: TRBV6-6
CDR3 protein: ASKGGRDYNEQF

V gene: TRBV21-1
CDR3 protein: ASSKWPTPPRGYT

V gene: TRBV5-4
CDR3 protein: ASSSGGYEQY

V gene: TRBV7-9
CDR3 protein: ASSPQGSEQY

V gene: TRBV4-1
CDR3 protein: ASSQSGQPPTEAF

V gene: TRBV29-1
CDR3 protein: SVEGGSVDYGYT

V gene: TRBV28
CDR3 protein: ASSVGQGFDEQY

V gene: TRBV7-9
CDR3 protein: ASRGEMNTEAF

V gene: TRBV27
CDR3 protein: ASSFGAAQY

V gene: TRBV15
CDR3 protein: ATSRERGGRTYQTNEQF

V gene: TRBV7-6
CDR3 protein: ASGAGPDTDTQY

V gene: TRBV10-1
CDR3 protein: ASFDEREGNEQF

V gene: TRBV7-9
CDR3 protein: ASSSTDTDTEAF

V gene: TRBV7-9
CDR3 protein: ASSPPPQGGANEKLF

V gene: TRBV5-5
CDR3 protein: ASSLPNGREQF

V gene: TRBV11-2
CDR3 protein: ASSLAGRLYGYT

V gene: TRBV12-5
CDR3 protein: ASGLGTGRETQY

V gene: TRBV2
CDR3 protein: ASSERDPQNTGELF

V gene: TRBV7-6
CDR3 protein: ASSLSGGQETQY

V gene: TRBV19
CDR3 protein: ASSPRLREYEQY

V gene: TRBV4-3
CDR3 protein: ASSQRYRDSNQPQH

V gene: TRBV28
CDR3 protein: ASTHNVDRTLNYEQY

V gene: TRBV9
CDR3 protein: ASSPGVTQY

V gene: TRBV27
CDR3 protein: ASSLSEAGGPDTQY

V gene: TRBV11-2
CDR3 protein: ASSLGGLARNNEQF

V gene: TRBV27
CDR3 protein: ASSPFGTAEIQETQY

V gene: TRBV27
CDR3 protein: ASSLGGSYNEQF

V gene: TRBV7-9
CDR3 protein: ALRQAAEETQY